This T cell receptor (beta chain) came from a study of T cell repertoires in cytomegalovirus infection. Study in general: An indication of both CMV infection and matching HLA type came from public TCR beta signatures. Study-wide findings and caveats: Identification of carriers of CMV plus the relevant HLA was achieved through cumulative public TCR beta family frequency. HLA-C-restricted, CMV-specific TCR beta clonotypes were dominant ex vivo.

The CDR3 spans 12 residues. With 5 bases removed from V and 6 bases from J, the gap between germline ends came to 9 bases. The germline CDR1 and CDR2 sequences are SGHTA and FQGNSA. In its sample, this clonotype was seen many times. Its target is unknown. In TCRdb, the reads were re-called with MiXCR into one record per CDR3 protein. The table lists under 200,000 distinct CDR3 sequences, 28% of them singletons. The TCR comes from a human donor in good health (CMV status not recorded). Some clones in this sample may be carry-over from other donors' samples. V usage is TRBV7-2 and J usage is TRBJ2-3; D remains ambiguous. Input material: PBMCs. This chain's CDR3 is CASSTRRDTQYF. CDR3 in DNA: TGTGCCAGCAGCACCCGCCGGGATACGCAGTATTTT.